This section outlines one T cell receptor beta chain sequence together with its context. The sample originates from a study of T cell changes during pregnancy in multiple sclerosis. The assay was immunoSEQ multiplex PCR, and TCRdb's table has in-frame clones only and misses some. The sample lists tens of thousands of clones, over 75% occurring once. Sequenced here: CD4+ T cells from peripheral blood mononuclear cells, sampled in the third trimester of pregnancy. This TCR was recovered from a female donor with multiple sclerosis, enrolled in a pregnancy study.

The DNA for the CDR3 is TGTGCCAGCAGCGTACCCCCTGACTATGGCTACACCTTC. It specifies CASSVPPDYGYTF. The chain joins TRBV9 to TRBJ1-2; no clear D gene. There are 13 residues in the CDR3. The germline V and J ends were trimmed by 1 base and 3 bases, with 7 bases remaining between them. Germline V gene lookup returns CDR1 SGDLS and CDR2 YYNGEE.